This TCR beta chain is drawn from a study of T cell responses to AZD1222 COVID-19 vaccine. V lost 2 bases to trimming and J lost 5 bases; unmatched junction nucleotides: 7. Germline V lookup: CDR1 MNHEY, CDR2 SMNVEV (reference sequence). This CDR3 contains 15 residues. Study-level findings and limits: Clonal diversity was possibly underestimated, and white British individuals and females predominated among donors. Baseline seropositivity characterized only 5 to 7 AZD1222 recipients.

On this clone itself: What it binds is unknown.

Profiled with immunoSEQ multiplex PCR; TCRdb holds only in-frame clones, not every one. The repertoire holds about 120,000 clones, with about 86% as singletons. The rearrangement joins TRBV27 to TRBJ2-7; 9 nucleotides line up with TRBD2. The starting material was peripheral blood, obtained 28 days after the second AZD1222 dose. This clonotype was sampled from an adult who received the AZD1222 COVID-19 vaccine. The CDR3 bases are TGTGCCAGCAGTTTACTGGCGGGAGGGCCCAACGAGCAGTACTTC. Residues: CASSLLAGGPNEQYF.